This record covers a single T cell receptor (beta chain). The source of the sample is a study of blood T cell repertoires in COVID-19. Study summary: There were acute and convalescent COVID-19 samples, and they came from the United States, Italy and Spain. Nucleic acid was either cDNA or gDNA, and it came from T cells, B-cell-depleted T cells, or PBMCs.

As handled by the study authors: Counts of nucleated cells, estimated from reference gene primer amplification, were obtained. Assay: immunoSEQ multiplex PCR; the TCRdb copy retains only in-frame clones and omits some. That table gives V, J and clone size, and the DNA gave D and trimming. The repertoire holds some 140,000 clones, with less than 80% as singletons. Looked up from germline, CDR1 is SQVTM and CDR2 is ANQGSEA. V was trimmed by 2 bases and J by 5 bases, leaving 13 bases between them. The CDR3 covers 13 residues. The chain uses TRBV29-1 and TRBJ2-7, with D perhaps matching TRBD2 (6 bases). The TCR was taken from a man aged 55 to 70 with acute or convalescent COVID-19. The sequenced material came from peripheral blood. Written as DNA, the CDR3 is TGCAGCGTTGAAAGTTTGCGGGAAAACGAGCAGTACTTC. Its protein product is CSVESLRENEQYF.